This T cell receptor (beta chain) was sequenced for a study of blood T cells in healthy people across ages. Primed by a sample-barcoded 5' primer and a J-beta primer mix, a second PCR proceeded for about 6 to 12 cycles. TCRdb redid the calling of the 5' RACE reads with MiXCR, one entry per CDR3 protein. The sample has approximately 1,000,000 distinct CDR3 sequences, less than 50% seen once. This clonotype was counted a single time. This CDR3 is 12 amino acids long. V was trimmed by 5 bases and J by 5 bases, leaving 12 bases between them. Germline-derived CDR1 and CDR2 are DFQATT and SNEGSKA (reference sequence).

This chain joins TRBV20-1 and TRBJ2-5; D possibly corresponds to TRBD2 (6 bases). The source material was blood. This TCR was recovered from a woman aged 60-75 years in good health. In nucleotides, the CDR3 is TGCAGTGCTGAGCCCCGGGGGGAGACCCAGTACTTC. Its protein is CSAEPRGETQYF.